This TCR beta chain came from a study of blood T cell repertoires in COVID-19. Study summary: T cells, B-cell-depleted T cells, or PBMCs supplied cDNA or gDNA.

The germline V gene has CDR1 SGDLS and CDR2 YYNGEE. V lost 4 bases, J lost 4 bases, and 13 bases lay in between. The CDR3 runs 14 residues. Authors' data handling: Scientists estimated how many nucleated cells there were by amplifying reference gene primers. Data came from immunoSEQ multiplex PCR; TCRdb stores just in-frame clones and leaves some out. V, J and clone size reflect that table, while D and trimming were determined from the DNA. The table lists about 80,000 clones, roughly 80% of them singletons. Material: peripheral blood. This clonotype originated in an elderly woman with acute or convalescent COVID-19. The chain couples TRBV9 to TRBJ2-3, with TRBD2 as a possible D gene (7 bases). In DNA form, the CDR3 reads TGTGCCAGCAGCCCAAGGGGGGGAGCAGATACGCAGTATTTT. This translates into CASSPRGGADTQYF.